The next 11 T cell receptor beta chains were all read from a single sample in a study of OX40 agonist ivuxolimab in advanced cancers. Clones were sequenced by immunoSEQ multiplex PCR, and TCRdb holds only the in-frame ones, with some missing. The sample holds around 45,000 clones, roughly four fifths seen once. The sequences come from CD4+ or CD8+ T cells sorted from blood, collected in a trial of the OX40 agonist ivuxolimab. These receptors originate from an adult with an advanced solid tumor such as melanoma, head and neck, liver or kidney cancer.

This sequence joins TRBV5-4 and TRBJ2-3, with D unclear. The V end lost 4 bases, the J end lost 2 bases, and 14 bases lay between the germline ends. CDR1 and CDR2 from the germline V gene are SGHNT and YYREEE (reference sequence). The CDR3 length is 15 residues. The CDR3 DNA reads as TGTGCCAGCAGCCAAGATCTCCGGCTCACAGATACGCAGTATTTT. This gives the protein CASSQDLRLTDTQYF.

This clone was recorded only once. The chain couples TRBV5-8 to TRBJ2-3, with D uncertain. CDR1 is SGHTS and CDR2 is YDEGEE in the germline V gene. Trimming cost V 0 bases and J 4 bases, with 9 bases left between them. The CDR3 length is 14 residues. The CDR3 DNA reads TGTGCCAGCAGCTTGGTGAAGGGTCCAGATACGCAGTATTTT. It specifies CASSLVKGPDTQYF.

In its sample, this clone was seen once. The chain couples TRBV5-4 to TRBJ2-7; 8 nucleotides match TRBD1. Germline-derived CDR1 and CDR2 are SGHNT and YYREEE (reference sequence). CDR3 length: 14 residues. The J segment lost 6 bases and the V segment lost 4 bases, leaving 9 bases of the junction unmatched. The CDR3 region has the DNA TGTGCCAGCAGCCATCCAGGGGGCCTCGGCGAGCAGTACTTC. Residues: CASSHPGGLGEQYF.

This clone has just one count. V usage is TRBV18 and J usage is TRBJ1-5; D is ambiguous. Trimming took 2 bases from V and 0 from J, leaving 5 bases between them. The length of the CDR3 is 14 residues. The germline CDR1 and CDR2 sequences are KGHSH and LQKENI. The CDR3 is CASSPEYSNQPQHF. The CDR3 nucleotides are TGTGCCAGCTCACCAGAATATAGCAATCAGCCCCAGCATTTT. The complete variable domain, with remaining parts taken from reference TRBV18 and TRBJ1-5, reads NAGVMQNPRHLVRRRGQEARLRCSPMKGHSHVYWYRQLPEEGLKFMVYLQKENIIDESGMPKERFSAEFPKEGPSILRIQQVVRGDSAAYFCASSPEYSNQPQHFGDGTRLSIL.

This rearrangement joins TRBV5-6 to TRBJ2-5; either TRBD1 or TRBD2 may supply D (5 bases each). The germline V gene encodes CDR1 SGHDT and CDR2 YYEEEE. V lost 2 bases to trimming and J lost 8 bases, with 10 bases between them. The CDR3 is 12 amino acids. The CDR3 coding sequence is TGTGCCAGCAGCTTAGGGACGCACACCCAGTACTTC. Translated, it gives CASSLGTHTQYF.

V is TRBV11-2 and J is TRBJ2-1, with D unclear. The CDR3 totals 11 residues. V dropped 5 bases and J dropped 15 bases, with 14 bases sitting between them. Per the germline V gene, CDR1 is SGHAT and CDR2 is FQNNGV. This chain's CDR3 is CASSRVGDPFF. Here the CDR3 DNA reads TGTGCCAGCAGCCGTGTGGGTGACCCGTTCTTC.

The chain employs TRBV6-1 and TRBJ1-1; D is perhaps TRBD1 (6 bases). Trimming took off 4 bases at V and 8 bases at J, with 14 bases between the two ends. The germline gives CDR1 MNHNS, CDR2 SASEGT. The length of the CDR3 is 13 residues. CDR3 sequence reads: CASSGRQVGEAFF. CDR3 sequence (DNA): TGTGCCAGCAGTGGGAGACAGGTAGGAGAAGCTTTCTTT.

The CDR3 protein is CASSEWATDGYTF. The DNA for the CDR3 is TGTGCCAGCAGTGAATGGGCCACAGATGGCTACACCTTC. The chain joins TRBV6-1 to TRBJ1-2; D not resolved. The CDR3 has 13 amino acids. Germline V gene data show CDR1 as MNHNS and CDR2 as SASEGT. The V end was cut by 2 bases, the J end by 6 bases, with 10 bases between.

Only a few counts were recorded for this clone. V and J are TRBV15 and TRBJ1-1; 7 bases agree with TRBD1. Trimming took 0 bases from V and 1 from J; bases not matched to a gene: 8. CDR3 length equals 17 residues. From germline, CDR1 is LNHNV and CDR2 YYDKDF (reference sequence). The CDR3 sequence is CATSRDAGGFQNTEAFF. CDR3 DNA: TGTGCCACCAGCAGAGATGCAGGGGGGTTCCAGAACACTGAAGCTTTCTTT. Filled out from reference TRBV15 and TRBJ1-1, the complete variable domain reads DAMVIQNPRYQVTQFGKPVTLSCSQTLNHNVMYWYQQKSSQAPKLLFHYYDKDFNNEADTPDNFQSRRPNTSFCFLDIRSPGLGDTAMYLCATSRDAGGFQNTEAFFGQGTRLTVV.

This rearrangement joins TRBV7-3 to TRBJ2-5; TRBD2 aligns across 8 bases. The V gene's germline CDR1 is SGHTA and CDR2 FQGTGA. The CDR3 sequence is 16 residues long. V lost 4 bases and J lost 5; bases outside the gene matches: 12. CDR3 bases: TGTGCCAGCAGCTCTGGAGCGGGCGGGAGGTCGGAGACCCAGTACTTC. Protein product: CASSSGAGGRSETQYF.

The V call is TRBV6-5, the J call TRBJ2-1; no clear D. The CDR3 extends over 14 amino acids. Germline V CDR1 and CDR2: MNHEY, SVGAGI. The V end lost 2 bases, the J end lost 0 bases, and 5 bases lay between the germline ends. CDR3 in DNA: TGTGCCAGCAGTTACGGGAACTCCTACAATGAGCAGTTCTTC. This encodes CASSYGNSYNEQFF.